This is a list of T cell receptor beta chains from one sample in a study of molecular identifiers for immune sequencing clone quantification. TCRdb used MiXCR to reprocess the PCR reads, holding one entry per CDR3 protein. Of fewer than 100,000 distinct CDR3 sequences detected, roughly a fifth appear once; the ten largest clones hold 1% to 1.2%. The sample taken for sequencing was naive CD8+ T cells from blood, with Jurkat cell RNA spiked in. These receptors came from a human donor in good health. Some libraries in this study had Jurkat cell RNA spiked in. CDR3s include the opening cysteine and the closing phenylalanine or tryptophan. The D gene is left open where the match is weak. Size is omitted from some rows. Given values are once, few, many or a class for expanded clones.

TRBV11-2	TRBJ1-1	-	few	TGTGCCAGCAGCTCGGGGACCGCGAGGGCTGAAGCTTTCTTT	CASSSGTARAEAFF
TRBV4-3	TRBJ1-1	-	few	TGCGCCAGCAGCCAGGACCGGGGGGGGCATGAAGCTTTCTTT	CASSQDRGGHEAFF
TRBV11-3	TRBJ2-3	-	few	TGTGCCAGCAGCCCGGGGGCCACAGATACGCAGTATTTT	CASSPGATDTQYF
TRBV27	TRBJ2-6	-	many	TGTGCCAGCCGGAGCTCTGGGGCCAACGTCCTGACTTTC	CASRSSGANVLTF
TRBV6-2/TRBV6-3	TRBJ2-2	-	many	TGTGCCAGCAGTGACAATTTGGCCGGGGAGCTGTTTTTT	CASSDNLAGELFF
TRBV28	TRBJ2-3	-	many	TGTGCCAGCAGTTTATTGGGGCAGGGGACAGATACGCAGTATTTT	CASSLLGQGTDTQYF
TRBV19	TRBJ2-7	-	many	TGTGCCAGTAGTCCTTACGCAGGGGGGGACTACGAGCAGTACTTC	CASSPYAGGDYEQYF
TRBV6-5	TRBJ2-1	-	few	TGTGCCAGCAGTTACTCGAAAGCGGTGTGGAGTGGGAATGAGCAGTTCTTC	CASSYSKAVWSGNEQFF
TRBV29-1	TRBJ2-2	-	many	TGCAGCGTTGAGGGGGGGCTCACCGGGGAGCTGTTTTTT	CSVEGGLTGELFF
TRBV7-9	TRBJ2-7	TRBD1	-	TGTGTCAGCAGCTCCATCCCCCCCGGGACAGGGGGATTCGAGCAGTGCTTC	CVSSSIPPGTGGFEQCF
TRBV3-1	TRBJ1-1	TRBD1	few	TGTGCCAGCAGCCAAGTCCCGACAGGGATGGTGAACACTGAAGCTTTCTTT	CASSQVPTGMVNTEAFF
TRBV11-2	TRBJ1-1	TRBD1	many	TGTGCCAGCAGCTCCCGACAGGGAACGAACACTGAAGCTTTCTTT	CASSSRQGTNTEAFF
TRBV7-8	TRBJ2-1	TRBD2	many	TGTGCCAGCAGCTCAGGAGCGGGGGGGCGATACAATGAGCAGTTCTTC	CASSSGAGGRYNEQFF
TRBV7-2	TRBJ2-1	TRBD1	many	TGTGCCAGCAGCTTAGGACAGGGGGATTACAATGAGCAGTTCTTC	CASSLGQGDYNEQFF
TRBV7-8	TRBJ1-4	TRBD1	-	TGTGCCAGCAGCTTAACTAGGACAGGGGTTAATGAAAAACTGTTTTTT	CASSLTRTGVNEKLFF
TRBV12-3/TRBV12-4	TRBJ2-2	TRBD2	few	TGTGCCAGCAGAACTACGGGGGGGCAGGACACCGGGGAGCTGTTTTTT	CASRTTGGQDTGELFF
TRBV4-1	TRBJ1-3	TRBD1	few	TGCGCCAGCAGCCAAGATGCGAAGGGACAGGGGATACGGGGCTCTGGAAACACCATATATTTT	CASSQDAKGQGIRGSGNTIYF
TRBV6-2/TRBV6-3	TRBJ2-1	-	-	TGTGCCAGCAGCGAGCCCTATTCGTATAGCTCCTACAATGAGCAGTCCTTC	CASSEPYSYSSYNEQSF
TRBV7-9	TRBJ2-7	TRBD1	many	TGTGCCAGCAGCTCGGGACAGACTCCCTACGAGCAGTACTTC	CASSSGQTPYEQYF
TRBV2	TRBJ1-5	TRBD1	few	TGTGCCAGCAGGGAAGGGACAGGGAATAGCAATCAGCCCCAGCATTTT	CASREGTGNSNQPQHF
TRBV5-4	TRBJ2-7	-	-	TGTGCCAGCAGCCAAGGTGGTGACGTCTACGAGCAGTACTTC	CASSQGGDVYEQYF
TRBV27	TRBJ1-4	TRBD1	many	TGTGCCAGCAGTCCTGGGACAGTCGGAAAACTGTTTTTT	CASSPGTVGKLFF
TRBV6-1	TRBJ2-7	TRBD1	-	TGTGCCAGCGTGGGGAGACAGGGGGCCTACGAGCAGTACTTC	CASVGRQGAYEQYF